Reported below is one TCR beta chain. Germline-derived CDR1 and CDR2 are SGHRS and YFSETQ. Unmatched junction bases numbered 13, after V lost 5 bases and J lost 6 bases. The CDR3 loop spans 16 amino acids. Per the original methods: Estimation of nucleated cell counts was performed using reference gene primer amplification. Data came from immunoSEQ multiplex PCR; TCRdb stores just in-frame clones and leaves some out. V, J and clone size are those of that table, while D and trimming were read from the DNA. In the table there are roughly 200,000 clones, just under 90% of which are singletons. The data were taken from a study of blood T cell repertoires in COVID-19. Study in general: There were acute and convalescent COVID-19 samples, and they came from the United States, Italy and Spain. The cDNA or gDNA used as material had been derived from T cells, B-cell-depleted T cells, or PBMCs.

The receptor was derived from a woman in her 30s with acute COVID-19. The chain employs TRBV5-1 and TRBJ1-4, with 7 bases that match TRBD1. Sample: PBMCs or T cells enriched from blood (not recorded which). The CDR3 bases are TGCGCCAGCAGAAAAGCAGACAGGGCTATTCATGAAAAACTGTTTTTT. It is translated as CASRKADRAIHEKLFF.